The present entry profiles one T cell receptor (beta chain) with its context. No antigen is known for it. The data derive from a study of chemoradiotherapy in HPV16-positive cancers. The overall study: A couple of HPV16-positive patients' cells yielded candidate HPV-specific clones and common motifs.

Looked up from germline, CDR1 is MNHNS and CDR2 is SASEGT. V lost 6 bases to trimming and J lost 9 bases, with 21 bases between them. The CDR3 spans 14 residues. Study-level points and caveats: The functional HPV-specific definition rests on just a couple of HPV16-positive patients. Candidate HPV-specific clones and E7-related TCR motifs grew in tumor during treatment.

Profiled with immunoSEQ multiplex PCR; TCRdb holds only in-frame clones, not every one. The sample comprises around 30,000 clones, about 91% of which are singletons, and around 4.8% rests with the top ten. Sequenced material: blood, taken from a patient who underwent chemoradiotherapy. The rearrangement uses TRBV6-1 and TRBJ2-7, with D unresolved. The sequence came from a human donor with HPV-associated anogenital cancer. The CDR3, as DNA: TGTGCCAGCAGCTCCGGACGACCCCCCTCAGTGCAGTACTTC. This gives the protein CASSSGRPPSVQYF.